These T cell receptor delta chains were read from a single sample in a study of gamma-delta chains in newborns, infants, children. With CATT, TCRdb re-called clones from the reads. Of 8,500 to 14,000 delta-chain clones listed, about 8.6% are singletons. Sequencing was carried out using blood. The receptors derive from a child who was a newborn, infant or young child, either healthy, febrile or measles-vaccinated (not recorded which). CDR3s include the opening cysteine and the closing phenylalanine or tryptophan. Each record gives: V gene, D gene, clone size, J gene, CDR3 DNA, CDR3 protein. A D gene is named only where the DNA matches it firmly. Only some rows state a clone size, as once, few, many or a class for expanded clones.

v_gene: TRDV2
d_gene: .
abundance: few
j_gene: TRDJ1
CDR3nt: TGTGCCTGTGACACCGTTGGGGGGAAAATCAACACCGATAAACTCATCTTT
CDR3aa: CACDTVGGKINTDKLIF

v_gene: TRDV2
d_gene: TRDD3
abundance: .
j_gene: TRDJ1
CDR3nt: TGTGCCTGTGACACCGTACTGGGGGCCGATAAACTCATCTTT
CDR3aa: CACDTVLGADKLIF

v_gene: TRDV2
d_gene: .
abundance: .
j_gene: TRDJ1
CDR3nt: TGTGCCTGTGACACCGTACCCAGGGGTACTGCCCAGATACTCATCTTT
CDR3aa: CACDTVPRGTAQILIF

v_gene: TRDV2
d_gene: TRDD3
abundance: few
j_gene: TRDJ1
CDR3nt: TGTGCCTGTGACACTCTGGGGGATAAGCTCACCGATAAACTCATCTTT
CDR3aa: CACDTLGDKLTDKLIF

v_gene: TRDV2
d_gene: TRDD3
abundance: .
j_gene: TRDJ1
CDR3nt: TGTGCCTGTGACACCCTCATACGTACTGGGGGATTCACCGATAAACTCATCTTT
CDR3aa: CACDTLIRTGGFTDKLIF

v_gene: TRDV2
d_gene: .
abundance: medium-sized
j_gene: TRDJ1
CDR3nt: TGTGCCTGTGACACATTGGGGGGTACCGATAAACTCATCTTT
CDR3aa: CACDTLGGTDKLIF

v_gene: TRDV2
d_gene: .
abundance: .
j_gene: TRDJ1
CDR3nt: TGTGCCTGTGACACCGTGGGGGTCCGGAAGACCGATAAACTCATCTTT
CDR3aa: CACDTVGVRKTDKLIF

v_gene: TRDV2
d_gene: .
abundance: few
j_gene: TRDJ1
CDR3nt: TGTGCCTGTGACACAGTTCCGTACACCGATAAACTCATCTTT
CDR3aa: CACDTVPYTDKLIF

v_gene: TRDV2
d_gene: TRDD3
abundance: .
j_gene: TRDJ1
CDR3nt: TGTGCCTGTAACGGTCTGGGGGATACATCCGATAAACTCATCTTT
CDR3aa: CACNGLGDTSDKLIF

v_gene: TRDV2
d_gene: TRDD3
abundance: .
j_gene: TRDJ2
CDR3nt: TGTGCCTGTGACACCTTGGGGGATATTTTGACAGCACAACTCTTCTTT
CDR3aa: CACDTLGDILTAQLFF

v_gene: TRDV1
d_gene: .
abundance: few
j_gene: TRDJ1
CDR3nt: TGTGCTCTAGTACCCCACACCCCGTACACCGATAAACTCATCTTT
CDR3aa: CALVPHTPYTDKLIF

v_gene: TRDV2
d_gene: TRDD3
abundance: .
j_gene: TRDJ1
CDR3nt: TGTGCCTGTGACCCAGTACTGGGGGATCGAACCGATAAACTCATCTTT
CDR3aa: CACDPVLGDRTDKLIF

v_gene: TRDV2
d_gene: TRDD3
abundance: .
j_gene: TRDJ1
CDR3nt: TGTGCCTGTGACACCATTACTGGGGGATACGAGGGCCAAGGGATACCCGATAAACTCATCTTT
CDR3aa: CACDTITGGYEGQGIPDKLIF

v_gene: TRDV2
d_gene: .
abundance: .
j_gene: TRDJ1
CDR3nt: TGTGCCGGCTTCCCGATCCACGCCGATAAACTCATCTTT
CDR3aa: CAGFPIHADKLIF

v_gene: TRDV2
d_gene: TRDD3
abundance: .
j_gene: TRDJ1
CDR3nt: TGTGCCTGTGACACCATGCCGACTGGGGGACTCACCGATAAACTCATCTTT
CDR3aa: CACDTMPTGGLTDKLIF

v_gene: TRDV2
d_gene: TRDD3
abundance: few
j_gene: TRDJ1
CDR3nt: TGTGCCTGTGACATTATACTGGGGGACAAGAGGGGAACCGATAAACTCATCTTT
CDR3aa: CACDIILGDKRGTDKLIF

v_gene: TRDV2
d_gene: TRDD3
abundance: .
j_gene: TRDJ1
CDR3nt: TGTGCCTGTGACAAAATTGGCTGGGGGATACGCACGGACGATAAACTCATCTTT
CDR3aa: CACDKIGWGIRTDDKLIF

v_gene: TRDV2
d_gene: TRDD3
abundance: .
j_gene: TRDJ1
CDR3nt: TGTGCCTGTGACCCCTGGGGGACGATATCTCAGACCAATAAACTCATCTTT
CDR3aa: CACDPWGTISQTNKLIF

v_gene: TRDV2
d_gene: .
abundance: few
j_gene: TRDJ1
CDR3nt: TGTGCCTGTGGCAGATTAACCACCGATAAACTCATCTTT
CDR3aa: CACGRLTTDKLIF

v_gene: TRDV2
d_gene: TRDD3
abundance: .
j_gene: TRDJ1
CDR3nt: TGTGCCTGTGACCCTTTACTGGGGGATATGGAGGGGACCGATAAACTCATCTTT
CDR3aa: CACDPLLGDMEGTDKLIF

v_gene: TRDV2
d_gene: .
abundance: medium-sized
j_gene: TRDJ1
CDR3nt: TGTGCCTGTGACGCACTTCACACCGATAAACTCATCTTT
CDR3aa: CACDALHTDKLIF

v_gene: TRDV2
d_gene: .
abundance: few
j_gene: TRDJ1
CDR3nt: TGTGCCTGTGATCGCCTTCTACAGGAGACCCGCCCCACGGCCCTCATCTTT
CDR3aa: CACDRLLQETRPTALIF

v_gene: TRDV2
d_gene: TRDD3
abundance: few
j_gene: TRDJ3
CDR3nt: TGTGCCTGTGACGGACTGGGGGGGACCATAAGCTCCTGGGACACCCGACAGATGTTTTTC
CDR3aa: CACDGLGGTISSWDTRQMFF

v_gene: TRDV1
d_gene: .
abundance: few
j_gene: TRDJ1
CDR3nt: TGTGCTCTTTGGACGCACCTGGGGCTCATCTTT
CDR3aa: CALWTHLGLIF

v_gene: TRDV2
d_gene: TRDD3
abundance: few
j_gene: TRDJ2
CDR3nt: TGTGCCTGTGACACTGGGGGATACAAGCCAGCACAACTCTTCTTT
CDR3aa: CACDTGGYKPAQLFF

v_gene: TRDV2
d_gene: TRDD3
abundance: .
j_gene: TRDJ1
CDR3nt: TGTGCCTGTGACAACTGGGGACACACCGATAAACTCATCTTT
CDR3aa: CACDNWGHTDKLIF

v_gene: TRDV2
d_gene: TRDD3
abundance: .
j_gene: TRDJ1
CDR3nt: TGTGCCTGTGACACGTGGAGTCTGGGGGATACGCTCGATAAACTCATCTTT
CDR3aa: CACDTWSLGDTLDKLIF

v_gene: TRDV2
d_gene: .
abundance: few
j_gene: TRDJ1
CDR3nt: TGTGCCTGTGACACCGTCAACTCCGTCCGCCGTCGGGATAAACTCATCTTC
CDR3aa: CACDTVNSVRRRDKLIF

v_gene: TRDV2
d_gene: TRDD3
abundance: few
j_gene: TRDJ1
CDR3nt: TGTGCCTGTGACACCGTTAAGGCTGGGGGATTTCCGTACACCGATAAACTCATCTTT
CDR3aa: CACDTVKAGGFPYTDKLIF

v_gene: TRDV2
d_gene: TRDD3
abundance: few
j_gene: TRDJ3
CDR3nt: TGTGCCTGTGACACACTGGGGGAGCTGAGCTCCTGGGACACCCGACAGATGTTTTTC
CDR3aa: CACDTLGELSSWDTRQMFF

v_gene: TRDV2
d_gene: .
abundance: few
j_gene: TRDJ3
CDR3nt: TGTGCCTGTGACACCGCTACCCTACACGGGAGCTCCTGGGACACCCGACAGATGTTTTTC
CDR3aa: CACDTATLHGSSWDTRQMFF

v_gene: TRDV2
d_gene: TRDD3
abundance: .
j_gene: TRDJ1
CDR3nt: TGTGCCTGTGACATCTTACTGGGGGATACGCAGCCGGCCGATAAACTCATCTTT
CDR3aa: CACDILLGDTQPADKLIF

v_gene: TRDV2
d_gene: TRDD3
abundance: .
j_gene: TRDJ1
CDR3nt: TGTGCCTGTGACTCTATGGGGGATACGAGGGATAAACTCATCTTT
CDR3aa: CACDSMGDTRDKLIF

v_gene: TRDV2
d_gene: TRDD3
abundance: .
j_gene: TRDJ3
CDR3nt: TGTGCCTGTGACACGGCCCAACTGGGGGCCGTCCTCACCTGGGACACCCGACAGATGTTTTTC
CDR3aa: CACDTAQLGAVLTWDTRQMFF

v_gene: TRDV2
d_gene: TRDD3
abundance: .
j_gene: TRDJ1
CDR3nt: TGTGCCTGTGACCACCTCCGTACTGGGGGATACGGGAACGACGATAAACTCATCTTT
CDR3aa: CACDHLRTGGYGNDDKLIF

v_gene: TRDV2
d_gene: TRDD3
abundance: .
j_gene: TRDJ3
CDR3nt: TGTGCCTGTGACGTACTGGGGGACCGCTCCTGGGACACCCGACAGATGTTTTTC
CDR3aa: CACDVLGDRSWDTRQMFF

v_gene: TRDV2
d_gene: TRDD3
abundance: .
j_gene: TRDJ1
CDR3nt: TGTGCCTGTGACACCCTCCTTACTGGGGATGGGTTCGACACCGATAAACTCATCTTT
CDR3aa: CACDTLLTGDGFDTDKLIF

v_gene: TRDV2
d_gene: TRDD3
abundance: .
j_gene: TRDJ1
CDR3nt: TGTGCCTGTGACACCGTGCTGGGGGATACGCCGACCGATAAACTCATCTTT
CDR3aa: CACDTVLGDTPTDKLIF

v_gene: TRDV2
d_gene: TRDD3
abundance: .
j_gene: TRDJ2
CDR3nt: TGTGCCTGTGACACCTGGGATACCACAGCACAACTCTTCTTT
CDR3aa: CACDTWDTTAQLFF

v_gene: TRDV2
d_gene: .
abundance: few
j_gene: TRDJ1
CDR3nt: TGTGCCTGTGACACCGTTAGGTTTGGGCCCGTTAGAGACAACACCGATAAACTCATCTTT
CDR3aa: CACDTVRFGPVRDNTDKLIF

v_gene: TRDV2
d_gene: TRDD3
abundance: .
j_gene: TRDJ3
CDR3nt: TGTGCCTGTGACAGTACTGGGGTTAGCTCCTGGGACACCCGACAGATGTTTTTC
CDR3aa: CACDSTGVSSWDTRQMFF

v_gene: TRDV2
d_gene: TRDD3
abundance: .
j_gene: TRDJ1
CDR3nt: TGTGCCTGTGACAAAGTAGGATGGCCTGGGGGATACGCGGGGGGTAAACTCATCTTT
CDR3aa: CACDKVGWPGGYAGGKLIF

v_gene: TRDV2
d_gene: TRDD3
abundance: .
j_gene: TRDJ3
CDR3nt: TGTGCCTGTGACTCCTCGGCTGGGGGATACACCTCCTGGGACACCCGACAGATGTTTTTC
CDR3aa: CACDSSAGGYTSWDTRQMFF

v_gene: TRDV2
d_gene: TRDD3
abundance: medium-sized
j_gene: TRDJ1
CDR3nt: TGTGCCTGTGACACCCTACTGGGGGATACGCCGAGCGTGTACACCGATAAACTCATCTTT
CDR3aa: CACDTLLGDTPSVYTDKLIF

v_gene: TRDV2
d_gene: .
abundance: few
j_gene: TRDJ1
CDR3nt: TGTGCCTGTGACACCGTCCGGGACCGCTACACCGATAAACTCATCTTT
CDR3aa: CACDTVRDRYTDKLIF

v_gene: TRDV2
d_gene: TRDD3
abundance: few
j_gene: TRDJ1
CDR3nt: TGTGCCTGTGACACCCTCGGTACTGGGGGATTCGATAAGCTCATCTTT
CDR3aa: CACDTLGTGGFDKLIF

v_gene: TRDV2
d_gene: .
abundance: .
j_gene: TRDJ1
CDR3nt: TGTGCCTGTGACACCGTTGGTCAATGGCGAACCGATAAACTCATCTTT
CDR3aa: CACDTVGQWRTDKLIF

v_gene: TRDV2
d_gene: TRDD3
abundance: .
j_gene: TRDJ1
CDR3nt: TGTGCCTGTGACACCCTCCTGGGGGGATACGCAGCCGATAAACTCATCTTT
CDR3aa: CACDTLLGGYAADKLIF

v_gene: TRDV2
d_gene: TRDD3
abundance: .
j_gene: TRDJ1
CDR3nt: TGTGCCTGTGACCCATTACTGGGGAATCCCCCTAAACTCATCTTT
CDR3aa: CACDPLLGNPPKLIF

v_gene: TRDV2
d_gene: TRDD3
abundance: .
j_gene: TRDJ1
CDR3nt: TGTGCCTGTGACACCGTTGGTCCTGGGGGATACCCAGTCACCGATAAACTCATCTTT
CDR3aa: CACDTVGPGGYPVTDKLIF

v_gene: TRDV2
d_gene: TRDD3
abundance: medium-sized
j_gene: TRDJ2
CDR3nt: TGTGCCTGTGATTTACTGGGGGATACTTCTTTGACAGCACAACTCTTCTTT
CDR3aa: CACDLLGDTSLTAQLFF

v_gene: TRDV1
d_gene: TRDD3
abundance: .
j_gene: TRDJ2
CDR3nt: TGTGCTCTTGGGGAAGAGGACCTGATGGGGGATACGATACTCAAAGGAGCTTTGACAGCACAACTCTTCTTT
CDR3aa: CALGEEDLMGDTILKGALTAQLFF

v_gene: TRDV2
d_gene: .
abundance: medium-sized
j_gene: TRDJ1
CDR3nt: TGTGCCTGTGACACGGTTGGGGATTCCGATAAACTCATCTTT
CDR3aa: CACDTVGDSDKLIF

v_gene: TRDV2
d_gene: TRDD3
abundance: few
j_gene: TRDJ1
CDR3nt: TGTGCCTGTGACACCGTAGGTGGGGGATACACCGATAAACTCATCTTT
CDR3aa: CACDTVGGGYTDKLIF

v_gene: TRDV2
d_gene: TRDD3
abundance: few
j_gene: TRDJ1
CDR3nt: TGTGCCTGTGACAACGTCGGGGGGATACGGACCGATAAACTCATCTTT
CDR3aa: CACDNVGGIRTDKLIF

v_gene: TRDV2
d_gene: TRDD3
abundance: .
j_gene: TRDJ1
CDR3nt: TGTGCCTGTGACACCATAAGTACTGGGGGAAGGACCGATAAACTCATCTTT
CDR3aa: CACDTISTGGRTDKLIF

v_gene: TRDV2
d_gene: TRDD3
abundance: few
j_gene: TRDJ1
CDR3nt: TGTGCCTGTAACACCGTTTCTGGGGGAACCGATAAACTCATCTTT
CDR3aa: CACNTVSGGTDKLIF

v_gene: TRDV2
d_gene: TRDD3
abundance: few
j_gene: TRDJ3
CDR3nt: TGTGCCTGTGACACCGCCTACTGGGGGAGCTCCTGGGACACCCGACAGATGTTTTTC
CDR3aa: CACDTAYWGSSWDTRQMFF

v_gene: TRDV2
d_gene: TRDD3
abundance: .
j_gene: TRDJ1
CDR3nt: TGTGCCTGTGACGTCCTACTGGGGGATACCGATAAACTCATCTTT
CDR3aa: CACDVLLGDTDKLIF